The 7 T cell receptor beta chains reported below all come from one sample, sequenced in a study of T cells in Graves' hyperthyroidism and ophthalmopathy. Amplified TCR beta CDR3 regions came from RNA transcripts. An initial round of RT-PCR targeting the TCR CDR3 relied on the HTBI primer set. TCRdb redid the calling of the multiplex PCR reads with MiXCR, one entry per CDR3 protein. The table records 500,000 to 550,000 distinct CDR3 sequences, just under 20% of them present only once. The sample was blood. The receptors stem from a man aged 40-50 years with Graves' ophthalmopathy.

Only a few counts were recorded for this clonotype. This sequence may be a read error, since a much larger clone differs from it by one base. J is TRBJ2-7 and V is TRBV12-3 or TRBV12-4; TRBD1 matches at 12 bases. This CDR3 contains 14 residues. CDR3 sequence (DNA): TGTGCCAGCAGCCCGGGACAGGGGGCCTACGGGCAGTACTTC. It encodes CASSPGQGAYGQYF.

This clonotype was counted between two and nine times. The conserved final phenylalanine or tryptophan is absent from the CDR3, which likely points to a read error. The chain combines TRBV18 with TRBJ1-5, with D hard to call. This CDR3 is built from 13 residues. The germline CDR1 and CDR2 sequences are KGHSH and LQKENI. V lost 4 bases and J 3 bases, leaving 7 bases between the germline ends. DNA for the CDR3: TGTGCCAGCTCACTCGCCTTCAATCAGCCCCAGCATTAT. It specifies CASSLAFNQPQHY.

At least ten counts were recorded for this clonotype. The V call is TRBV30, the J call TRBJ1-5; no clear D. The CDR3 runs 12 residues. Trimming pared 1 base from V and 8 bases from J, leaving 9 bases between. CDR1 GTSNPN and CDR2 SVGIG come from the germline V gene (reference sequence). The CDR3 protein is CAWSGGMKPQHF. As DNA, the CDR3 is TGTGCCTGGAGTGGCGGGATGAAGCCCCAGCATTTT.

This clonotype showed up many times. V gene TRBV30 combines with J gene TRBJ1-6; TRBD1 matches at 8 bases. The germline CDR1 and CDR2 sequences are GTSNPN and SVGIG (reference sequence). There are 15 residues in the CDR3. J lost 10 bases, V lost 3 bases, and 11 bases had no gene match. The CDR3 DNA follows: TGTGCCTGGAGCACTATAACAGGGGGGGAATCACCCCTCCACTTT. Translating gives CAWSTITGGESPLHF.

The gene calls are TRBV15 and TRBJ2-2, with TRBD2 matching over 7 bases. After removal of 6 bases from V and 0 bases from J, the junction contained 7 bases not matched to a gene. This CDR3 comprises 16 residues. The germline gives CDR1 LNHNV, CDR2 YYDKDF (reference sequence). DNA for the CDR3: TGTGCCACCAGGGAAGCGGGAAACGCGAACACCGGGGAGCTGTTTTTT. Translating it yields CATREAGNANTGELFF.

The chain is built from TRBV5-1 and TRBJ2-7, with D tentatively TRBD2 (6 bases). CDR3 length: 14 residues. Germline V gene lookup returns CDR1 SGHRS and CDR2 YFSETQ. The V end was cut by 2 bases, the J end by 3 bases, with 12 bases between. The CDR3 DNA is TGCGCCAGCAGCTTTCGGGGGAGAGACTACGAGCAGTACTTC. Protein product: CASSFRGRDYEQYF.

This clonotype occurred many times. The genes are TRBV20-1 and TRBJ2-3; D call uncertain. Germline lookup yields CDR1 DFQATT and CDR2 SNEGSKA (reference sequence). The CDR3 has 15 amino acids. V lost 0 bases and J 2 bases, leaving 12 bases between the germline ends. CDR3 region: CSARDLSPNTDTQYF. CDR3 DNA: TGCAGTGCTAGAGATCTTTCCCCGAACACAGATACGCAGTATTTT.